The clone carrying this T cell receptor beta chain was counted only a few times. Its cognate antigen is unknown. These data are taken from a study of T cells after yellow fever vaccination. Study background: Libraries from low-cell-number fractions were prepared with the SMART-Seq v4 Ultra Low Input RNA kit.

The CDR3 runs 15 residues. Unmatched junction bases numbered 8, after V lost 5 bases and J lost 6 bases. TCRdb recomputed calls from the 5' RACE reads with MiXCR, one row per CDR3 protein. The data contain more than 350,000 distinct CDR3 sequences, 11% of them singletons. Study-level results: When the response was secondary, it was weaker but reached its peak faster, day 5 versus 15. The booster response re-showed most primary clones: around 96% CD4, approximately 85% CD8.

This rearrangement joins TRBV12-3 or TRBV12-4 to TRBJ2-2; 8 nucleotides match TRBD1. The sequenced sample was PBMCs, obtained on the day of the first yellow fever vaccination. The clonotype originates from a man aged 18 to 29 who received the YFV17D yellow fever vaccine. CDR3 DNA: TGTGCCAGCAGTCTTGGGGACAGGCGTGCCGGGGAGCTGTTTTTT. Translating it yields CASSLGDRRAGELFF.